One and the same sample provided the 29 T cell receptor beta chains below, sequenced in a study of T cell changes during pregnancy in multiple sclerosis. Assay: immunoSEQ multiplex PCR; the TCRdb copy retains only in-frame clones and omits some. The repertoire holds about 68,000 clones, more than 80% seen once, with approximately 0.84% in the top ten. The sequencing used peripheral blood, collected in the second trimester of pregnancy. All receptors derive from a female donor with multiple sclerosis, enrolled in a pregnancy study.

This chain connects TRBV6-4 to TRBJ2-3; TRBD2 matches 16 bases. CDR3 length: 18 residues. CDR1 is MRHNA and CDR2 is SNTAGT in the germline V gene. Trimming cost V 0 bases and J 1 base; bases outside gene matches: 1. The CDR3 coding sequence is TGTGCCAGCAGTGACTCGGGGACTAGCGGGGGGGGCACAGATACGCAGTATTTT. It encodes CASSDSGTSGGGTDTQYF.

This clone was picked up a small number of times. The J gene is TRBJ2-2, the V gene TRBV9; TRBD1 is a possible D gene (8 bases). Deletions cut 3 bases from V and 4 bases from J, with 16 bases between. Germline CDR1 is SGDLS and CDR2 is YYNGEE. The CDR3 covers 16 residues. The DNA for the CDR3 is TGTGCCAGCAGCGCAGCGGGACAGGAGACCACCGGGGAGCTGTTTTTT. This sequence encodes CASSAAGQETTGELFF.

The rearrangement joins TRBV14 to TRBJ2-3; TRBD2 aligns across 9 bases. The CDR3 contains 16 residues. CDR1 SGHDN and CDR2 FVKESK come from the germline V gene. Losses at the gene ends were 3 bases for V and 2 bases for J; bases not matched to a gene: 6. DNA for the CDR3: TGTGCCAGCAGCCATTTACCGGGACTAGCCACAGATACGCAGTATTTT. Translating it yields CASSHLPGLATDTQYF.

The rearrangement uses TRBV18 and TRBJ2-5; the D gene is possibly TRBD1 (5 bases). The CDR3 loop spans 15 amino acids. V dropped 3 bases and J dropped 4 bases, with 15 bases sitting between them. Germline CDR1 is KGHSH and CDR2 is LQKENI. In DNA form, the CDR3 reads TGTGCCAGCTCACCCCAAGGTGGGGCAGGAGAGACCCAGTACTTC. This translates into CASSPQGGAGETQYF.

This rearrangement joins TRBV4-3 to TRBJ2-1; 13 nucleotides match TRBD2. V shed 1 base and J 10 bases; nucleotides not matched to a gene: 10. This CDR3 is built from 17 residues. From germline, CDR1 is LGHNA and CDR2 YSLEER. CDR3 protein: CASSQASGTSGVSEQFF. The CDR3 DNA reads TGCGCCAGCAGCCAAGCCTCCGGGACTAGCGGGGTCTCGGAGCAGTTCTTC.

The V and J genes are TRBV7-9 and TRBJ1-1; D is ambiguous. Germline lookup yields CDR1 SEHNR and CDR2 FQNEAQ (reference sequence). The V gene lost 6 bases and the J gene lost 1 base, with 12 bases spanning the gap. CDR3 length equals 14 residues. The CDR3 region has the DNA TGTGCCAGCAGTCCCCTGCCGGGGAACACTGAAGCTTTCTTT. Translating it yields CASSPLPGNTEAFF.

V is TRBV5-4 and J is TRBJ2-1; 8 nucleotides match TRBD1. The CDR3 loop spans 12 amino acids. V dropped 4 bases and J dropped 15; count of bases not matched to a gene: 9. Germline values: CDR1 SGHNT, CDR2 YYREEE (reference sequence). CDR3 sequence reads: CASSLPGQATFF. For the CDR3, the DNA is TGTGCCAGCAGCCTACCGGGACAGGCGACGTTCTTC.

V usage is TRBV4-3 and J usage is TRBJ1-2, with 7 bases that match TRBD1. The germline CDR1 and CDR2 sequences are LGHNA and YSLEER. V shed 0 bases, J shed 4 bases, and the junction held 11 bases outside the gene matches. The CDR3 is made up of 17 amino acids. CDR3 nucleotides: TGCGCCAGCAGCCAAGATAGCGGGGGAGACAGGGCCTATGGCTACACCTTC. This sequence encodes CASSQDSGGDRAYGYTF.

The chain combines TRBV19 with TRBJ1-2, with D unresolved. Germline lookup yields CDR1 LNHDA and CDR2 SQIVND (reference sequence). The CDR3 loop spans 15 amino acids. The germline V and J ends were trimmed by 5 bases and 3 bases, with 16 bases remaining between them. CDR3 protein: CASSEGRGSYYGYTF. The CDR3 DNA sequence: TGTGCCAGTAGTGAAGGACGGGGATCCTACTATGGCTACACCTTC.

V and J are TRBV6-1 and TRBJ2-3; D is possibly TRBD2 (6 bases). This CDR3 has 13 residues. CDR1 and CDR2 (germline): MNHNS, SASEGT. Trimming removed 10 bases at V and 3 bases at J, with 14 bases between. CDR3 sequence (DNA): TGTGCCACCCTCGGGACTTTTACAGATACGCAGTATTTT. Amino acid sequence: CATLGTFTDTQYF.

This chain joins TRBV19 and TRBJ2-3; TRBD1 is a possible D gene (6 bases). CDR1 is LNHDA, CDR2 SQIVND, per germline (reference sequence). This CDR3 has 13 residues. V lost 5 bases and J lost 10, with 16 bases in between. DNA for the CDR3: TGTGCCAGTAGTGATCAACAGGGCCGTGCGCAGTATTTT. It encodes CASSDQQGRAQYF. Filled out from reference TRBV19 and TRBJ2-3, the complete variable domain reads DGGITQSPKYLFRKEGQNVTLSCEQNLNHDAMYWYRQDPGQGLRLIYYSQIVNDFQKGDIAEGYSVSREKKESFPLTVTSAQKNPTAFYLCASSDQQGRAQYFGPGTRLTVL.

This clone appeared a single time. V is TRBV6-5 and J is TRBJ2-1; 7 positions match TRBD2. Germline values: CDR1 MNHEY, CDR2 SVGAGI. V was pared by 10 bases and J by 8 bases, with 17 bases of the junction left unmatched. The CDR3 length is 15 residues. CDR3 residues: CATSTSAGPTHEQFF. Written as DNA, the CDR3 is TGTGCCACCTCCACTAGCGCCGGCCCCACCCATGAGCAGTTCTTC.

The gene calls are TRBV6-1 and TRBJ2-5, with D perhaps TRBD1 (5 bases). The J call is uncertain, as TRBJ2-7 better fits the DNA end. The CDR3 sequence is 15 residues long. Germline lookup yields CDR1 MNHNS and CDR2 SASEGT. CDR3 in amino acids: CASSQQRGLSYEQYF. CDR3 sequence (DNA): TGTGCCAGCAGTCAACAAAGGGGCCTATCCTACGAGCAGTACTTC.

CDR3 sequence (DNA): TGTGCCAGCAGCGTAACGGGGGTAAGAGAGACCCAGTACTTC. It yields the protein CASSVTGVRETQYF. V is TRBV9 and J is TRBJ2-5; TRBD2 is a possible D gene (6 bases). CDR3 length: 14 amino acids. Germline V lookup: CDR1 SGDLS, CDR2 YYNGEE. The ends were cut back, 1 base at V and 4 bases at J, with 11 bases in the middle.

This clone was seen just once. The chain is built from TRBV13 and TRBJ1-5, with D perhaps TRBD1 (6 bases). V was clipped by 6 bases and J by 3 bases, with 15 bases between them. CDR3 length: 15 residues. Germline V CDR1 and CDR2: PRHDT, FYEKMQ (reference sequence). Here the CDR3 DNA reads TGTGCCAGCAGTTTGGGCAGGGGATACAATCAGCCCCAGCATTTT. Translated: CASSLGRGYNQPQHF.

The chain carries TRBV15 and TRBJ1-2, with TRBD1 matching 7 bases. Germline CDR1 is LNHNV and CDR2 is YYDKDF (reference sequence). Losses at the gene ends were 5 bases for V and 13 bases for J; bases not matched to a gene: 13. The CDR3 totals 13 residues. This chain's CDR3 is CATSLRGSYRSTF. The DNA of the CDR3 is TGTGCCACCAGCCTCAGGGGGTCCTACCGGAGCACCTTC.

The V call is TRBV5-3, the J call TRBJ1-1; 9 nucleotides align to TRBD1. TRBV5-3 is classed as an ORF, of uncertain function. This CDR3 is 16 amino acids long. V shed 2 bases, J shed 4 bases, and the junction held 9 bases outside the gene matches. The DNA of the CDR3 is TGTGCCAGAAGCTTCTTTGAGCGGACAGGGGTCACTGAAGCTTTCTTT. This sequence encodes CARSFFERTGVTEAFF.

The rearrangement links TRBV7-6 to TRBJ2-2; no reliable D call. Germline CDR1 and CDR2: SGHVS and FNYEAQ. The CDR3 length is 15 residues. The V gene lost 0 bases and the J gene lost 3 bases, with 8 bases spanning the gap. The CDR3 DNA reads TGTGCCAGCAGCTTAGCCTTCCCCGACACCGGGGAGCTGTTTTTT. Translation: CASSLAFPDTGELFF.

This chain joins TRBV28 and TRBJ1-5, with TRBD1 matching over 8 bases. Germline trimming cut 4 bases from V and 5 bases from J; bases unmatched to any gene: 1. This CDR3 has 13 residues. Germline CDR1 is MDHEN and CDR2 is SYDVKM. CDR3 in DNA: TGTGCCAGCAGTTCGACAGGGGATCAGCCCCAGCATTTT. This translates into CASSSTGDQPQHF.

This clone was observed a handful of times. This rearrangement joins TRBV4-1 to TRBJ1-1; D is undetermined. Trimming stripped 0 bases from V and 7 bases from J, with 6 bases between. Germline V gene sequence: CDR1 MGHRA, CDR2 YSYEKL. The CDR3 totals 12 residues. Here the CDR3 reads CASSQDAVEAFF. CDR3 DNA: TGCGCCAGCAGCCAAGATGCGGTTGAAGCTTTCTTT.

The chain has TRBV6-5 and TRBJ2-3; 12 bases line up with TRBD1. There are 16 residues in the CDR3. Trimming at V came to 0 bases and at J to 9 bases, leaving 7 bases not matched to a gene. Per the germline V gene, CDR1 is MNHEY and CDR2 is SVGAGI. The CDR3 DNA reads as TGTGCCAGCAGTTACTCAGGGACAGGGGGCCTCTTAACGCAGTATTTT. Encoded protein: CASSYSGTGGLLTQYF.

On this clone: The same CDR3 also results from other DNA sequences found in this sample. The V and J genes are TRBV18 and TRBJ1-1; D remains ambiguous. Germline CDR1 and CDR2: KGHSH and LQKENI. The CDR3 is made up of 14 amino acids. V was clipped by 1 base and J by 5 bases, with 11 bases between them. The CDR3 nucleotides read TGTGCCAGCTCACCACTGCCGGGAGGGACTGAAGCTTTCTTT. As protein: CASSPLPGGTEAFF.

V is TRBV7-7 and J is TRBJ2-5; D is perhaps TRBD2 (5 bases). V was cut by 1 base and J by 5 bases, with 17 bases left in between. Germline V gene lookup returns CDR1 SSHAT and CDR2 FNYEAQ (reference sequence). The CDR3 runs 16 residues. The CDR3 bases are TGTGCCAGCAGCTTAGGGTCGGCGGCTAGCTGGGAGACCCAGTACTTC. Translation gives CASSLGSAASWETQYF.

The rearrangement uses TRBV5-6 and TRBJ2-1, with D tentatively TRBD2 (7 bases). CDR3 length: 16 residues. CDR1 and CDR2 from the germline V gene are SGHDT and YYEEEE. Trimming removed 3 bases at V and 6 bases at J, with 19 bases between. DNA of the CDR3: TGTGCCAGCAGCTGGACGGCTGCGGGGGCCCGCAATGAGCAGTTCTTC. Its translation is CASSWTAAGARNEQFF.

The rearrangement joins TRBV6-4 to TRBJ1-2, with 10 bases identical to TRBD1. The CDR3 runs 13 residues. Trimming took 5 bases from V and 8 from J; bases not matched to a gene: 5. Germline lookup yields CDR1 MRHNA and CDR2 SNTAGT. The CDR3 loop reads CASSRQGAGGYTF. As DNA, the CDR3 is TGTGCCAGCAGTAGACAGGGGGCAGGAGGCTACACCTTC.

V gene TRBV16 combines with J gene TRBJ2-7; D might be TRBD1 (5 bases). CDR3 size: 14 residues. Trimming took off 0 bases at V and 4 bases at J, with 10 bases between the two ends. Germline V lookup: CDR1 KGHSY, CDR2 FQNENV. CDR3 bases: TGTGCCAGCAGCCAATCTGCAGGGTCGTACGAGCAGTACTTC. It is translated as CASSQSAGSYEQYF.

The chain recombines TRBV7-8 with TRBJ2-7; 12 bases align to TRBD2. Germline CDR1 is SGHVS and CDR2 is FQNEAQ. V was clipped by 4 bases and J by 5 bases; unmatched bases: 3. The CDR3 has 14 residues. As DNA, the CDR3 is TGTGCCAGCAGCTCCCGGACTAGCGGGGACGAGCAGTACTTC. It translates to CASSSRTSGDEQYF.

The rearrangement links TRBV27 to TRBJ1-3; 9 bases match TRBD1. The CDR3 contains 16 residues. V gave up 2 bases and J gave up 2 bases; unmatched junction bases: 4. CDR1 is MNHEY, CDR2 SMNVEV, per germline (reference sequence). The CDR3 spells CASSLAGTGTGNTIYF. In nucleotides, the CDR3 is TGTGCCAGCAGTTTAGCCGGGACAGGGACTGGAAACACCATATATTTT.

This clone was recorded once. The J gene is TRBJ2-3, the V gene TRBV9; D is undetermined. CDR3 length: 16 residues. V lost 0 bases and J lost 2, with 13 bases in between. Germline-derived CDR1 and CDR2 are SGDLS and YYNGEE. CDR3 residues: CASSVGSSLYTDTQYF. CDR3 DNA sequence: TGTGCCAGCAGCGTAGGTTCCTCCCTTTACACAGATACGCAGTATTTT.